The sequence of this TCR beta chain was determined in a study of blood T cell repertoires in COVID-19. The data were produced by immunoSEQ multiplex PCR, yet TCRdb's version contains in-frame clones alone and is incomplete. Of a few hundred thousand clones in the sample, more than 75% are singletons; the top ten hold more than 1%. Trimming removed 1 base from V and 10 bases from J, with 8 bases in between. CDR3 length: 13 residues. The V gene's germline CDR1 is MGHRA and CDR2 YSYEKL. Sequencing was performed on PBMCs or T cells enriched from blood (not recorded which). The clonotype comes from a woman under 30 who had recovered from COVID-19. The chain carries TRBV4-1 and TRBJ1-6, with D perhaps TRBD1 (5 bases). CDR3 sequence (DNA): TGCGCCAGCAGCCAAGTTACAGGCTCACCCCTCCACTTT. This codes for CASSQVTGSPLHF.